The entry that follows covers one T cell receptor beta chain sequence. Trimming cost V 5 bases and J 1 base; bases outside gene matches: 7. The germline gives CDR1 LNHDA, CDR2 SQIVND (reference sequence). The CDR3 is made up of 16 amino acids. These data come from a study of blood T cell repertoires in COVID-19. Background on the study: From the United States, Italy and Spain came samples of acute and convalescent COVID-19.

Using immunoSEQ multiplex PCR, the repertoire was profiled, and TCRdb retains in-frame clones only, with some absent. This table holds 250,000 or so clones, about 91% found once. The sequencing sample was made of peripheral blood. The clonotype was recovered from a middle-aged woman who had recovered from COVID-19. The chain couples TRBV19 to TRBJ2-7; 11 bases are shared with TRBD1. Written as DNA, the CDR3 is TGTGCCAGTAGTTCGGGGACAGGGGGTGATTCCTACGAGCAGTACTTC. Its translation is CASSSGTGGDSYEQYF.